The 13 T cell receptor beta chains reported below all come from one sample, sequenced in a study of graft-versus-host responses after intestinal transplantation. Profiled with immunoSEQ multiplex PCR; TCRdb holds only in-frame clones, not every one. The top ten clones hold roughly 8% of a sample with several thousand clones, 60% to 85% of them seen once. The authors processed graft tissue to release intraepithelial and lamina propria lymphocytes. The material was ileum tissue, obtained about 130 days after intestinal transplantation. The receptor set was obtained from a human patient who received an intestinal transplant, so some T cells may come from the graft donor.

The rearrangement uses TRBV10-3 and TRBJ2-7; 7 bases agree with TRBD1. The CDR3 loop spans 13 amino acids. Germline V gene lookup returns CDR1 ENHRY and CDR2 SYGVKD. The J segment lost 5 bases and the V segment lost 0 bases, leaving 1 base of the junction unmatched. The CDR3 loop reads CAISESTGDEQYF. DNA of the CDR3: TGTGCCATCAGTGAGTCCACAGGGGACGAGCAGTACTTC.

The chain has TRBV30 and TRBJ2-7; 10 positions match TRBD2. The CDR3 runs 13 residues. CDR1 GTSNPN and CDR2 SVGIG come from the germline V gene (reference sequence). Trimming cost V 8 bases and J 6 bases; bases outside gene matches: 10. DNA for the CDR3: TGTGCCCAACGGAGCGGGAGGGGGAGCGAGCAGTACTTC. Amino acids: CAQRSGRGSEQYF.

This chain joins TRBV2 and TRBJ1-1; D is undetermined. The ends were cut back, 4 bases at V and 0 bases at J, with 9 bases in the middle. Germline CDR1 reads SNHLY; CDR2 reads FYNNEI. The CDR3 has 14 residues. The CDR3 DNA sequence: TGTGCCAGCAGTGGGCCAGGTATGAACACTGAAGCTTTCTTT. Residues: CASSGPGMNTEAFF.

The CDR3, as DNA: TGTGCCATCACCAAGAATCCGAGGGGGCGGAACACTGAAGCTTTCTTT. Translating gives CAITKNPRGRNTEAFF. The chain couples TRBV10-3 to TRBJ1-1, with 7 nucleotides matching TRBD1. From germline, CDR1 is ENHRY and CDR2 SYGVKD. With 7 bases clipped from V and 1 base from J, the junction kept 12 bases outside the gene matches. The CDR3 contains 16 residues.

For the CDR3, the DNA is TGTGCCAGCAGCCCCGAAGCGGGAGACTCCACAGATACGCAGTATTTT. This gives the protein CASSPEAGDSTDTQYF. This chain connects TRBV6-4 to TRBJ2-3; 8 bases line up with TRBD2. This CDR3 has 16 residues. CDR1 and CDR2 (germline): MRHNA, SNTAGT. Trimming removed 6 bases from V and 2 bases from J; junction bases left unmatched: 10.

The V call is TRBV19, the J call TRBJ1-5; D unresolved. V lost 6 bases and J lost 5, with 8 bases in between. There are 12 residues in the CDR3. Germline assignment: CDR1 LNHDA and CDR2 SQIVND (reference sequence). The CDR3 bases are TGTGCCAGTAGACAGAGGGATCAGCCCCAGCATTTT. It specifies CASRQRDQPQHF.

As to this clone: A read error may produce the germline difference seen at one junction end. This chain uses TRBV5-1 with TRBJ2-3; D call uncertain. This CDR3 spans 15 amino acids. CDR1 and CDR2 (germline): SGHRS, YFSETQ. The CDR3 region has the DNA TGCGCCAGCACCTTGGGCAGAGTAAGCACAGATACGCAGTATTTT. It translates to CASTLGRVSTDTQYF.

The rearrangement joins TRBV5-3 to TRBJ2-5, with D hard to call. TRBV5-3 falls under the ORF class, with uncertain function. The CDR3 totals 16 residues. Trimming stripped 0 bases from V and 0 bases from J, with 12 bases between. CDR3 in DNA: TGTGCCAGAAGCTTGGTAGATCTGGGCTACCAAGAGACCCAGTACTTC. Translation gives CARSLVDLGYQETQYF.

This chain connects TRBV2 to TRBJ1-4; TRBD1 matches at 8 bases. The CDR3 runs 17 residues. After removal of 7 bases from V and 3 bases from J, the junction contained 13 bases not matched to a gene. The V gene's germline CDR1 is SNHLY and CDR2 FYNNEI. CDR3 bases: TGTGCCAGCACTCACATTCCAGGGGGCAGTTCTAATGAAAAACTGTTTTTT. It yields the protein CASTHIPGGSSNEKLFF. The whole variable domain, remainder taken from reference TRBV2 and TRBJ1-4, is EPEVTQTPSHQVTQMGQEVILRCVPISNHLYFYWYRQILGQKVEFLVSFYNNEISEKSEIFDDQFSVERPDGSNFTLKIRSTKLEDSAMYFCASTHIPGGSSNEKLFFGSGTQLSVL.

This clone was observed once. The chain uses TRBV28 and TRBJ2-5; TRBD1 matches 7 bases. The CDR3 runs 18 residues. V lost 5 bases and J lost 1; bases outside the gene matches: 16. Per germline, CDR1 MDHEN and CDR2 SYDVKM. The CDR3 region has the DNA TGTGCCAGCAGTGAAGGGACAGTATTTACTATTCTCCAAGAGACCCAGTACTTC. The encoded protein is CASSEGTVFTILQETQYF.

The V call is TRBV7-3, the J call TRBJ2-7; perhaps TRBD1 as D (6 bases). Germline V gives CDR1 SGHTA, CDR2 FQGTGA. The CDR3 length is 17 residues. Trimming took 2 bases from V and 6 from J, leaving 23 bases between them. The CDR3 sequence: CASSLYPLGDTISEQYF. As DNA, the CDR3 is TGTGCCAGCAGCTTATACCCTTTGGGGGACACTATCTCCGAGCAGTACTTC. The full variable domain, rest sourced from reference TRBV7-3 and TRBJ2-7, is GAGVSQTPSNKVTEKGKYVELRCDPISGHTALYWYRQSLGQGPEFLIYFQGTGAADDSGLPNDRFFAVRPEGSVSTLKIQRTERGDSAVYLCASSLYPLGDTISEQYFGPGTRLTVT.

CDR3 in amino acids: CASSSGAGETYEQYF. The CDR3 DNA is TGCGCCAGCAGCTCCGGAGCGGGAGAGACCTACGAGCAGTACTTC. This rearrangement joins TRBV5-1 to TRBJ2-5; 8 bases are shared with TRBD2. The closer fit of TRBJ2-7 to the DNA end suggests the J call may be wrong. Germline V gene lookup returns CDR1 SGHRS and CDR2 YFSETQ. This CDR3 region has 15 residues.

The chain uses TRBV6-5 and TRBJ2-3; D may be TRBD1 or TRBD2 (6 bases each). The V gene lost 2 bases and the J gene lost 4 bases, with 13 bases spanning the gap. There are 15 residues in the CDR3. Germline assignment: CDR1 MNHEY and CDR2 SVGAGI. DNA for the CDR3: TGTGCCAGCAGTTACCGGCCGGGGGCCCCAGATACGCAGTATTTT. Protein product: CASSYRPGAPDTQYF.